This T cell receptor (beta chain) was captured by sequencing in a study of blood T cell repertoires in COVID-19. Participant age was roughly 18 to 100 years, and participants resided in approximately 25 US areas. Cohort assignment relied on participant-reported clinical history. V was trimmed by 3 bases and J by 5 bases, leaving 14 bases between them. Germline V gene lookup returns CDR1 MNHEY and CDR2 SMNVEV (reference sequence). CDR3 length equals 14 residues. TCRdb's copy holds only in-frame clones and misses some; the assay was immunoSEQ multiplex PCR. Of about 400,000 clones listed, more than 75% are singletons. In this sample, this clone turned up once.

The chain employs TRBV27 and TRBJ2-7, with D possibly being TRBD1 (6 bases). The receptor comes from a woman younger than 45 with acute COVID-19. Sequences were obtained from PBMCs or T cells enriched from blood (not recorded which). As DNA, the CDR3 is TGTGCCAGCAGTTTCGGTACAGGGTACCACGAGCAGTACTTC. This encodes CASSFGTGYHEQYF.